This paragraph reports one T cell receptor (beta chain). The antigen is undetermined. These data are taken from a study of CD8+ T cells in alopecia areata. Study as a whole: Tofacitinib administration to treated patients was oral, at 5 to 10 mg twice daily.

CDR3 length: 15 residues. Germline V lookup: CDR1 MNHEY, CDR2 SVGAGI. V dropped 5 bases and J dropped 8 bases, with 19 bases sitting between them. cDNA reverse transcribed from extracted RNA served as the sequencing template. Sequencing was performed with immunoSEQ multiplex PCR; in TCRdb, only in-frame clones are kept and a portion is missing. The table includes hundreds of thousands of clones, more than 30% detected once. Notes on the study in general: For patients receiving tofacitinib, scalp clonality and expanded CD8+ clones among the top 100 significantly decreased. Scalp specimens additionally yield sequences from normal skin's resident alphabeta T cells. Patients shared TCRs less clearly than mice did, possibly owing to HLA.

Treatment described: oral pan-JAK inhibitor, 5-10 mg twice daily. The sample in question was CD4+ T cells sorted from blood, obtained between weeks 30 and 35, from a patient treated with tofacitinib. This chain links TRBV6-5 with TRBJ2-1, with TRBD2 as a possible D gene (6 bases). The sequence was obtained from a human donor with alopecia areata. The CDR3, as DNA: TGTGCCAGCAGTCGAGGCGGGACCCTCTGGTATGAGCAGTTCTTC. Its protein is CASSRGGTLWYEQFF.